In this sample, the clone carrying this T cell receptor beta chain turned up many times. What it recognizes is unknown. This specimen comes from a study of T cells in Graves' hyperthyroidism and ophthalmopathy. From germline, CDR1 is SGHRS and CDR2 YFSETQ. The V and J ends lost 1 base and 7 bases respectively, with 14 bases between them. This CDR3 is built from 14 residues. Whole-study findings and limits: Expanded thyroid clonotypes (above 0.001) were mostly also found in blood. Ophthalmopathy was separated from stable hyperthyroidism by a 13 V-J model.

TCR beta CDR3 regions were amplified from RNA. First-round RT-PCR targeting the TCR CDR3 was performed with the HTBI primer set. TCRdb re-called the multiplex PCR reads through MiXCR, storing one row per CDR3 protein. The table includes about 270,000 distinct CDR3 sequences, around 26% detected once. The chain carries TRBV5-1 and TRBJ1-2; TRBD1 is a possible D gene (5 bases). This receptor was taken from a woman aged 40 to 50 with Graves' ophthalmopathy. The specimen sequenced was blood. In nucleotides, the CDR3 is TGCGCCAGCAGCTTGAGCGGGACGGACTCTGGCTACACCTTC. It encodes CASSLSGTDSGYTF.